The 6 T cell receptor beta chains in this list originate from one sample, sequenced in a study of cytomegalovirus exposure and HLA in healthy donors. Primers: 60 Vbeta forward and 13 Jbeta reverse. Sequencing used immunoSEQ multiplex PCR; TCRdb keeps in-frame clones, though not all of them. The top ten clones hold 1.1% of a sample with some 130,000 clones, nearly 80% of them seen once. Material: PBMCs. The source of these receptors is a male donor in good health and CMV-seronegative.

CDR3 nucleotide sequence: TGTGCCAGCAGCCGCACTGCAGGGGGCTCCTACGAGCAGTACTTC. Encoded protein: CASSRTAGGSYEQYF. This chain links TRBV6-1 with TRBJ2-7; the match to TRBD1 covers 7 bases. There are 15 residues in the CDR3. The junction had 8 bases not matched to a gene; V was cut back by 6 bases and J by 0 bases. Per the germline V gene, CDR1 is MNHNS and CDR2 is SASEGT.

V and J are TRBV5-1 and TRBJ2-2, with 8 bases identical to TRBD1. The germline gives CDR1 SGHRS, CDR2 YFSETQ. V trimming: 4 bases; J trimming: 6 bases; junction bases outside the gene matches: 8. The CDR3 extends over 15 amino acids. CDR3: CASSTWTGRAGELFF. The CDR3 DNA is TGCGCCAGCAGCACATGGACAGGGCGCGCCGGGGAGCTGTTTTTT.

The chain joins TRBV27 to TRBJ1-2; a possible D gene is TRBD1 (5 bases). With 7 bases removed from V and 11 bases from J, the gap between germline ends came to 23 bases. CDR1 is MNHEY and CDR2 is SMNVEV in the germline V gene (reference sequence). This CDR3 region has 14 residues. The CDR3 sequence: CASTSWDSGQRYTF. The CDR3 DNA reads TGTGCCAGCACTTCCTGGGACTCAGGGCAGCGTTACACCTTC.

This chain joins TRBV7-9 and TRBJ1-2; the D is unclear. The CDR3 is 16 residues long. V lost 1 base, J lost 7 bases, and 19 bases lay in between. Germline V lookup: CDR1 SEHNR, CDR2 FQNEAQ (reference sequence). Here the CDR3 DNA reads TGTGCCAGCAGCTTAGATGGAGGGCCCTCGTTTAGTGGCTACACCTTC. It specifies CASSLDGGPSFSGYTF.

This chain links TRBV5-6 with TRBJ2-5; 7 bases align to TRBD2. This CDR3 is 14 amino acids long. Germline trimming cut 1 base from V and 8 bases from J; bases unmatched to any gene: 8. Germline lookup yields CDR1 SGHDT and CDR2 YYEEEE. Here the CDR3 DNA reads TGTGCCAGCAGCTTGTGGTCAGCGGGGACTACCCAGTACTTC. Translated: CASSLWSAGTTQYF. Together with reference TRBV5-6 and TRBJ2-5, the CDR3 gives the full variable domain: DAGVTQSPTHLIKTRGQQVTLRCSPKSGHDTVSWYQQALGQGPQFIFQYYEEEERQRGNFPDRFSGHQFPNYSSELNVNALLLGDSALYLCASSLWSAGTTQYFGPGTRLLVL.

This clone has a handful of counts. The rearrangement uses TRBV4-2 and TRBJ2-1; 9 positions agree with TRBD2. The CDR3 is 16 amino acids. With 1 base clipped from V and 10 bases from J, the junction kept 11 bases outside the gene matches. CDR1 and CDR2 from the germline V gene are LGHNA and YNFKEQ. This CDR3 reads CASSQGSGGGAEEQFF. The CDR3, as DNA: TGTGCCAGCAGCCAAGGGAGTGGCGGGGGGGCCGAGGAGCAGTTCTTC.